This T cell receptor (beta chain) was found in a study of CD8+CD57+ T cells in acquired aplastic anemia. About the research overall: Mean DNA quantity obtained from sorted CD4+ and CD8+ cells was 3 to 3.5 ug. CD4+ cell libraries from healthy donors averaged about 10.8 million reads. Study findings and constraints: Between the patient and control groups, CD8+ Simpson's diversity did not differ significantly. Researchers report that fewer than 30 CD8+ CDR3 sequences appeared in both patients and controls.

The CDR3 runs to 15 residues. Germline CDR1 is SGHVS and CDR2 is FNYEAQ. Trimming stripped 2 bases from V and 1 base from J, with 11 bases between. It was genomic DNA that served as the template for profiling TCR beta VDJ and CDR3. TCRdb reanalysed the reads using MiXCR and keeps one entry per CDR3 protein. The data contain about 190,000 distinct CDR3 sequences, less than 65% of them singletons. This clonotype was observed many times. Its antigen is not known. The TCR originated in a human donor in good health, serving as a control. This chain joins TRBV7-6 and TRBJ2-5; D remains unclear. The specimen sequenced was sorted CD4+, CD8+, or CD8+CD57+ T cells (not recorded which) from PBMCs. CDR3 sequence reads: CASSLMSSPQETQYF. The CDR3 DNA follows: TGTGCCAGCAGCTTAATGTCCAGCCCCCAAGAGACCCAGTACTTC.